These T cell receptor beta chains were read from a single sample in a study of T cell changes during pregnancy in multiple sclerosis. Here immunoSEQ multiplex PCR was the method, and the copy in TCRdb shows in-frame clones only, minus some. The repertoire holds some 110,000 clones, with roughly 92% as singletons. The sequencing here drew on peripheral blood, taken in the third trimester of pregnancy. The receptor set was obtained from a female donor with multiple sclerosis, enrolled in a pregnancy study. Each CDR3 is given with its conserved first and last residue. The D gene is left open where the match is weak. Clone size is shown for a subset of rows, as once, few, many or a class of expanded clone.

d_call j_call v_call clone_size cdr3_aa cdr3_nt
TRBD1 TRBJ2-7 TRBV5-1 . CASSGAPGQKPYEQYF TGCGCCAGCAGCGGGGCCCCGGGACAGAAGCCATACGAGCAGTACTTC
TRBD2 TRBJ2-3 TRBV27 . CASSLSGGRTDTQYF TGTGCCAGCAGTCTCAGCGGGGGACGCACAGATACGCAGTATTTT
. TRBJ1-2 TRBV25-1 . CASSDPDRFYGYTF TGTGCCAGCAGTGACCCCGACAGGTTCTATGGCTACACCTTC
. TRBJ2-3 TRBV11-3 . CASSLDSSRADTQYF TGTGCCAGCAGCTTAGACTCCTCGAGAGCAGATACGCAGTATTTT
TRBD1 TRBJ2-3 TRBV18 . CASSQGAGTDTQYF TGTGCCAGCTCACAGGGGGCAGGTACAGATACGCAGTATTTT
TRBD2 TRBJ2-1 TRBV4-2 . CASSQGLAETNEQFF TGTGCCAGCAGCCAAGGACTAGCGGAAACTAATGAGCAGTTCTTC
. TRBJ2-1 TRBV11-3 . CASSYRYGAEQFF TGTGCCAGCAGCTACCGGTATGGAGCTGAGCAGTTCTTC
TRBD1 TRBJ1-5 TRBV11-2 . CASSAAAPGQGYSNQPQHF TGTGCCAGCAGCGCAGCGGCCCCGGGACAGGGATATAGCAATCAGCCCCAGCATTTT
. TRBJ1-2 TRBV30 . CAWSGRRQNYGYTF TGTGCCTGGAGCGGACGCAGACAGAACTATGGCTACACCTTC
TRBD1 TRBJ1-4 TRBV9 . CASSVGFSGTGGEKLFF TGTGCCAGCAGCGTAGGATTCTCGGGGACAGGGGGAGAAAAACTGTTTTTT
. TRBJ2-1 TRBV10-1 . CASSESKRTEQFF TGCGCCAGCAGTGAGTCGAAGAGGACAGAGCAGTTCTTC
TRBD2 TRBJ2-5 TRBV9 . CASSVATGGETQYF TGTGCCAGCAGCGTAGCTACGGGAGGAGAGACCCAGTACTTC
. TRBJ2-5 TRBV16 . CASSQAGERETQYF TGTGCCAGCAGCCAAGCAGGGGAGAGGGAGACCCAGTACTTC
TRBD1 TRBJ1-5 TRBV5-1 . CASSSGQGNQPQHF TGCGCCAGCAGCTCTGGACAGGGCAATCAGCCCCAGCATTTT
TRBD2 TRBJ2-7 TRBV6-9 . CASSYWAGGPDEQYF TGTGCCAGCAGTTATTGGGCGGGAGGGCCAGACGAGCAGTACTTC
TRBD1 TRBJ1-2 TRBV9 . CASSARAGTDYGYTF TGTGCCAGCAGCGCCCGGGCAGGGACAGACTATGGCTACACCTTC
. TRBJ2-1 TRBV7-2 once CASSLGGLNNEQFF TGTGCCAGCAGCTTAGGTGGGCTTAACAATGAGCAGTTCTTC
. TRBJ2-2 TRBV4-2 . CASSSGGQITGELFF TGTGCCAGCTCCTCCGGGGGGCAAATTACCGGGGAGCTGTTTTTT
TRBD2 TRBJ2-3 TRBV7-9 . CASVRRGVLPDTQYF TGTGCCAGCGTCCGGCGGGGGGTCCTCCCAGATACGCAGTATTTT
. TRBJ2-2 TRBV4-2 . CASSPGTGNTGELFF TGTGCCAGCAGCCCCGGCACGGGAAACACCGGGGAGCTGTTTTTT
TRBD1 TRBJ2-5 TRBV5-1 few CASSPGQQETQYF TGCGCCAGCAGCCCGGGACAGCAAGAGACCCAGTACTTC
. TRBJ2-3 TRBV2 . CASSEVLASTDTQYF TGTGCCAGCAGTGAAGTACTAGCTAGCACAGATACGCAGTATTTT
. TRBJ1-5 TRBV27 few CASSSSMGAREHF TGTGCCAGCAGTAGCTCGATGGGGGCTAGGGAGCATTTT
TRBD1 TRBJ2-7 TRBV27 . CASSTYRDRVNEQYF TGTGCCAGCTCAACATACCGGGACAGGGTAAACGAGCAGTACTTC
. TRBJ1-1 TRBV30 few CACCRTQNTEAFF TGTGCCTGCTGTAGGACTCAGAACACTGAAGCTTTCTTT
TRBD1 TRBJ2-7 TRBV5-1 once CASSVTGSSYEQYF TGCGCCAGCAGTGTGACAGGGAGCTCCTACGAGCAGTACTTC
. TRBJ2-2 TRBV30 . CAWSVGRLSGELFF TGTGCCTGGAGTGTCGGTAGATTGTCCGGGGAGCTGTTTTTT
. TRBJ2-3 TRBV5-4 . CASSSFLTDTQYF TGTGCCAGCAGCTCGTTCCTCACAGATACGCAGTATTTT
. TRBJ1-2 TRBV5-4 . CASSLAELLQEGGYTF TGTGCCAGCAGCTTGGCCGAACTCCTACAGGAGGGTGGCTACACCTTC
TRBD1 TRBJ1-6 TRBV2 . CASRRDSYNSPLHF TGTGCCAGCAGACGGGACAGCTATAATTCACCCCTCCACTTT
. TRBJ1-4 TRBV7-2 . CASSYQTGANEKLFF TGTGCCAGCAGCTACCAGACAGGCGCTAATGAAAAACTGTTTTTT
. TRBJ1-5 TRBV28 . CASSPRSGAQPQHF TGTGCCAGCAGCCCTCGCAGTGGTGCACAGCCCCAGCATTTT
TRBD2 TRBJ2-6 TRBV2 . CASSEALAGVSGANVLTF TGTGCCAGCAGTGAGGCTCTAGCGGGGGTCTCTGGGGCCAACGTCCTGACTTTC
. TRBJ1-5 TRBV1 . CTSSQEGPGSDLNQPQHF TGCACCAGCAGCCAAGAGGGCCCCGGCTCAGATTTGAATCAGCCCCAGCATTTT
TRBD1 TRBJ1-1 TRBV5-1 . CASSFQGAGTEAFF TGCGCCAGCAGCTTCCAGGGGGCTGGTACTGAAGCTTTCTTT
. TRBJ1-2 TRBV6-1 . CASRITLNYGYTF TGTGCCAGCAGAATAACCCTAAACTATGGCTACACCTTC
TRBD2 TRBJ2-7 TRBV5-1 . CASSSLAGSSYEQYF TGCGCCAGCAGCTCCCTAGCGGGAAGCTCCTACGAGCAGTACTTC
TRBD1 TRBJ2-5 TRBV9 . CASSVGTGQQETQYF TGTGCCAGCAGCGTAGGGACAGGCCAACAAGAGACCCAGTACTTC
TRBD2 TRBJ2-3 TRBV5-1 . CASSTSGISADTQYF TGCGCCAGCAGCACTAGCGGGATTAGTGCAGATACGCAGTATTTT
. TRBJ1-4 TRBV19 few CASSIGEKLFF TGTGCCAGTAGTATCGGTGAAAAACTGTTTTTT
TRBD1 TRBJ1-1 TRBV10-1 . CASRDSGTGHMNTEAFF TGCGCCAGCAGAGATTCCGGGACAGGGCACATGAACACTGAAGCTTTCTTT
TRBD1 TRBJ1-5 TRBV7-2 . CASSPDRDQPQHF TGTGCCAGCAGCCCGGACAGGGATCAGCCCCAGCATTTT
TRBD2 TRBJ2-3 TRBV5-6 . CASSYSGSTDTQYF TGTGCCAGCAGCTATAGCGGGAGCACAGATACGCAGTATTTT
. TRBJ2-5 TRBV25-1 . CASSGWDTGTETQYF TGTGCCAGCAGTGGATGGGACACCGGAACGGAGACCCAGTACTTC
. TRBJ2-7 TRBV27 . CASTGPPAYEQYF TGTGCCAGCACAGGGCCCCCTGCCTACGAGCAGTACTTC
TRBD1 TRBJ2-1 TRBV7-6 once CASSKDRVGEQFF TGTGCCAGCAGCAAGGACAGGGTCGGTGAGCAGTTCTTC
TRBD1 TRBJ2-3 TRBV19 . CASSMGRGSNTQYF TGTGCCAGTAGTATGGGCAGGGGGTCAAATACGCAGTATTTT
. TRBJ1-1 TRBV15 . CATSQDRLNTEAFF TGTGCCACCAGCCAGGACAGACTGAACACTGAAGCTTTCTTT
TRBD1 TRBJ1-1 TRBV13 . CASSRGQINTEAFF TGTGCCAGCAGCAGGGGACAGATAAACACTGAAGCTTTCTTT